One T cell receptor (beta chain) is described in this entry. The antigen remains unidentified. Libraries were prepared by immunoSEQ multiplex PCR; TCRdb keeps only in-frame clonotypes and omits some of them. The sample yields roughly 48,000 clones, 83% seen once. The data stem from a study of OX40 agonist ivuxolimab in advanced cancers. Background on the study: People in dose escalation had one of these cancers: hepatocellular carcinoma, melanoma, renal cell or head and neck cancer.

Study findings and constraints: Expanded clones were, on average, more numerous among CD8+ T cells than CD4+.

V lost 5 bases, J lost 9 bases, and 17 bases lay in between. CDR1 and CDR2 from the germline V gene are SGHVT and SQSDAQ. The CDR3 length is 14 residues. This sequence joins TRBV7-4 and TRBJ1-5; D remains unclear. This clonotype originated in an adult with an advanced solid tumor such as melanoma, head and neck, liver or kidney cancer. The material was CD4+ or CD8+ T cells sorted from blood, obtained in a trial of the OX40 agonist ivuxolimab. CDR3 region: CASSTELDSRPQHF. CDR3 in DNA: TGTGCCAGCAGCACAGAGCTGGACTCGCGGCCCCAGCATTTT.